These T cell receptor beta chains were read from a single sample in a study of blood T cell repertoires in COVID-19. Profiling relied on immunoSEQ multiplex PCR, and the TCRdb table lists in-frame clones only, not all of them. In the table there are 120,000 to 150,000 clones, around 84% of which are singletons. Sequenced material: peripheral blood. The source of these receptors is a woman between 45 and 60 years old with acute or convalescent COVID-19. The CDR3 runs from the conserved cysteine through the conserved F or W. The D gene is left open where the match is weak. Size values are once, few and many counts, or a class for expanded clones, and some rows have none.

size | J | V | D | CDR3 | DNA
- | TRBJ1-2 | TRBV19 | - | CASSIGGFYGYTF | TGTGCCAGTAGTATAGGAGGGTTCTATGGCTACACCTTC
once | TRBJ2-7 | TRBV7-2 | TRBD2 | CASSLALLAGGDEQYF | TGTGCCAGCAGCTTAGCGCTCTTAGCGGGGGGGGACGAGCAGTACTTC
- | TRBJ2-1 | TRBV5-4 | TRBD2 | CASSFTSGGVNEQFF | TGTGCCAGCAGCTTCACTAGCGGGGGGGTCAATGAGCAGTTCTTC
- | TRBJ2-7 | TRBV29-1 | - | CSVEGGVRSGEQYF | TGCAGCGTTGAAGGGGGGGTAAGGAGTGGCGAGCAGTACTTC
- | TRBJ1-5 | TRBV6-5 | TRBD1 | CASKTSGGAHQPQHF | TGTGCCAGCAAAACCTCAGGGGGCGCCCATCAGCCCCAGCATTTT
- | TRBJ2-1 | TRBV4-2 | - | CASSQGGHNEQFF | TGTGCCAGCAGCCAGGGGGGGCACAATGAGCAGTTCTTC
few | TRBJ1-1 | TRBV3-1/TRBV3-2 | TRBD1 | CASSPWDRGLGAFF | TGTGCCAGCAGCCCTTGGGACAGGGGGCTAGGAGCTTTCTTT
- | TRBJ2-3 | TRBV5-1 | TRBD1 | CASSLIAGTGLTTDTQYF | TGCGCCAGCAGCTTAATCGCCGGGACAGGGTTAACAACAGATACGCAGTATTTT
- | TRBJ1-1 | TRBV7-3 | TRBD1 | CASSPTGGGFGTEAFF | TGTGCCAGCAGCCCGACAGGGGGGGGATTTGGCACTGAAGCTTTCTTT
- | TRBJ2-2 | TRBV7-9 | - | CASSSRGRAPITGELFF | TGTGCCAGCAGCTCGAGAGGGCGGGCCCCCATCACCGGGGAGCTGTTTTTT
- | TRBJ1-2 | TRBV4-2 | TRBD1 | CASSPGQDLYGYTF | TGTGCCAGCAGCCCGGGACAGGACTTATATGGCTACACCTTC
- | TRBJ1-6 | TRBV12-3/TRBV12-4 | - | CASSRDIYSPLHF | TGTGCCAGCAGCCGGGACATATATTCACCCCTCCACTTT
once | TRBJ1-4 | TRBV30 | - | CAWEAGAGEKLFF | TGTGCCTGGGAGGCGGGGGCCGGAGAAAAACTGTTTTTT
- | TRBJ2-1 | TRBV6-4 | - | CASSESPSSYNEQFF | TGTGCCAGCAGTGAATCTCCGAGCTCCTACAATGAGCAGTTCTTC
few | TRBJ1-3 | TRBV29-1 | - | CSVVIGEATIYF | TGCAGCGTTGTAATTGGGGAGGCCACCATATATTTT
- | TRBJ2-1 | TRBV7-2 | TRBD2 | CASSYKRGGSYNEQFF | TGTGCCAGCAGCTACAAGCGGGGGGGGAGTTACAATGAGCAGTTCTTC
few | TRBJ1-5 | TRBV6-6 | - | CASSYSGGAAQHF | TGTGCCAGCAGTTACTCAGGGGGAGCGGCCCAGCATTTT
- | TRBJ1-1 | TRBV2 | TRBD1 | CASSVGTGVRMNTEAFF | TGTGCCAGCAGTGTGGGGACAGGGGTTAGGATGAACACTGAAGCTTTCTTT
once | TRBJ1-6 | TRBV4-3 | - | CASSRETVGSPLHF | TGCGCCAGCAGCCGGGAGACCGTTGGTTCACCCCTCCACTTT
few | TRBJ2-3 | TRBV11-2 | TRBD2 | CASSLEGSGYTDTQYF | TGTGCCAGCAGCTTAGAGGGTAGCGGGTACACAGATACGCAGTATTTT
- | TRBJ2-3 | TRBV24-1 | - | CAVEQDTQYF | TGTGCCGTCGAACAAGATACGCAGTATTTT